These 25 T cell receptor beta chains originate from one sample sequenced in a study of cytomegalovirus exposure and HLA in healthy donors (dated by TCRdb to 2015 to 2018). Library construction relied on the immunoSEQ multiplex PCR assay. For the multiplex PCR, a mixture combining 60 forward primers for TCR Vbeta segments and 13 reverse primers for TCR Jbeta segments was used. TCRdb retrieved this table from immuneACCESS and kept in-frame rearrangements only. Not all clones are present; in checked studies, unresolved V genes account for under half, and no reason is known for the remainder. For this sample there are more than 60,000 clones; 80% appear just once. Less than 5% of the sample lies in the top ten. Sequencing was done on a sample of PBMCs. These receptors originate from a woman aged 30 to 39 in good health and CMV-seronegative.

The genes are TRBV5-4 and TRBJ2-3; maybe TRBD2 (5 bases). From germline, CDR1 is SGHNT and CDR2 YYREEE (reference sequence). The V and J ends lost 2 bases and 5 bases respectively, with 18 bases between them. This CDR3 is 16 amino acids long. The CDR3 reads CASSFSGIGEGDTQYF. CDR3 sequence (DNA): TGTGCCAGCAGCTTTTCGGGGATCGGGGAAGGAGATACGCAGTATTTT.

Written as DNA, the CDR3 is TGTGCCAGCAGCGCCGGGACAGGGCCAGAGACCCAGTACTTC. Translation gives CASSAGTGPETQYF. V usage is TRBV6-5 and J usage is TRBJ2-5, with TRBD1 identical over 9 bases. CDR1 and CDR2 from the germline V gene are MNHEY and SVGAGI. V was pared by 6 bases and J by 4 bases, with 6 bases of the junction left unmatched. This CDR3 has 14 amino acids.

This clone was seen a handful of times. This chain links TRBV6-6 with TRBJ2-4; 11 nucleotides match TRBD1. The CDR3 is 15 amino acids. Germline CDR1 is MNHNY and CDR2 is SVGAGI (reference sequence). V lost 5 bases, J lost 7 bases, and 7 bases stayed unmatched. The CDR3 DNA is TGTGCCAGCAGTCTTTCGGGACAGGGGGGGAACATTCAGTACTTC. Its translation is CASSLSGQGGNIQYF.

The chain recombines TRBV7-3 with TRBJ2-2; weak D call: TRBD1 (5 bases). The CDR3 covers 14 residues. Between the trimmed V and J ends, which lost 10 bases and 2 bases, there was a span of 14 bases. Per germline, CDR1 SGHTA and CDR2 FQGTGA. For the CDR3, the DNA is TGTGCCACCAGGTCAAGGGGAAACACCGGGGAGCTGTTTTTT. Translating it yields CATRSRGNTGELFF.

The chain is built from TRBV27 and TRBJ1-2, with TRBD1 matching over 12 bases. The germline CDR1 and CDR2 sequences are MNHEY and SMNVEV (reference sequence). Trimming removed 5 bases from V and 4 bases from J; junction bases left unmatched: 2. There are 14 residues in the CDR3. The CDR3 sequence: CASSEGQGAYGYTF. Written as DNA, the CDR3 is TGTGCCAGCAGTGAGGGACAGGGGGCCTATGGCTACACCTTC.

This clone was seen just once. The rearrangement joins TRBV7-9 to TRBJ2-1; no clear D gene. The CDR3 spans 11 residues. Trimming took off 3 bases at V and 8 bases at J, with 5 bases between the two ends. Germline CDR1 is SEHNR and CDR2 is FQNEAQ (reference sequence). The CDR3 nucleotides are TGTGCCAGCAGCTTTCTAGATGAGCAGTTCTTC. Translated, it gives CASSFLDEQFF.

This clone appeared a single time. The rearrangement links TRBV6-5 to TRBJ2-7; D uncertain. Germline CDR1 and CDR2: MNHEY and SVGAGI. This CDR3 spans 16 amino acids. V was cut by 1 base and J by 6 bases, with 19 bases left in between. The CDR3 region is CASSYLLAVDYTEQYF. Here the CDR3 DNA reads TGTGCCAGCAGTTACTTACTTGCGGTGGATTATACCGAGCAGTACTTC.

V usage is TRBV5-4 and J usage is TRBJ2-7; 7 bases are a match to TRBD2. Trimming at V came to 4 bases and at J to 0 bases, leaving 7 bases not matched to a gene. CDR3 length equals 15 residues. The germline V gene encodes CDR1 SGHNT and CDR2 YYREEE (reference sequence). The CDR3 nucleotides are TGTGCCAGCAGCACAAAGCGGGAACGCTCCTACGAGCAGTACTTC. Its protein product is CASSTKRERSYEQYF. Full variable domain (rest looked up from reference TRBV5-4 and TRBJ2-7): ETGVTQSPTHLIKTRGQQVTLRCSSQSGHNTVSWYQQALGQGPQFIFQYYREEENGRGNFPPRFSGLQFPNYSSELNVNALELDDSALYLCASSTKRERSYEQYFGPGTRLTVT.

The DNA for the CDR3 is TGTGCCAGCAGCTCAGGGCGCTATGGCTACACCTTC. It yields the protein CASSSGRYGYTF. This chain connects TRBV14 to TRBJ1-2, with a possible D match to TRBD1 (5 bases). This CDR3 has 12 amino acids. CDR1 is SGHDN, CDR2 FVKESK, per germline. Trimming pared 5 bases from V and 4 bases from J, leaving 8 bases between.

The rearrangement uses TRBV5-8 and TRBJ2-3; TRBD2 aligns across 13 bases. CDR1 and CDR2 from the germline V gene are SGHTS and YDEGEE. This CDR3 comprises 16 residues. Unmatched junction bases numbered 5, after V lost 1 base and J lost 6 bases. The CDR3 DNA reads as TGTGCCAGCAGCTTGTATCAGACTAGCGGGAGGGATACGCAGTATTTT. Amino acid sequence: CASSLYQTSGRDTQYF.

The V call is TRBV5-4, the J call TRBJ1-2; the D is unclear. Germline CDR1 and CDR2: SGHNT and YYREEE (reference sequence). There are 14 residues in the CDR3. V was pared by 2 bases and J by 4 bases, with 12 bases between. CDR3 DNA sequence: TGTGCCAGCAGCTTATCGAGGGCAGGCTATGGCTACACCTTC. This sequence encodes CASSLSRAGYGYTF.

The rearrangement joins TRBV27 to TRBJ2-1; D is possibly TRBD2 (6 bases). V lost 6 bases to trimming and J lost 6 bases, with 9 bases between them. The V gene's germline CDR1 is MNHEY and CDR2 SMNVEV (reference sequence). The CDR3 spans 12 residues. This CDR3 is CASRASVNEQFF. The CDR3 coding sequence is TGTGCCAGCAGGGCTAGCGTCAATGAGCAGTTCTTC.

This clone was detected once. The chain combines TRBV29-1 with TRBJ2-1; D is perhaps TRBD2 (7 bases). Germline V gives CDR1 SQVTM, CDR2 ANQGSEA. The CDR3 sequence is 15 residues long. V dropped 6 bases and J dropped 6 bases, with 21 bases sitting between them. The CDR3 DNA reads as TGCAGCGTGGGGCGCAGGGGAGGGGGACTCAATGAGCAGTTCTTC. This codes for CSVGRRGGGLNEQFF.

The sample holds a few counts of this clone. The V and J genes are TRBV2 and TRBJ2-1, with 8 bases matching TRBD2. The germline CDR1 and CDR2 sequences are SNHLY and FYNNEI. The trim removed 6 bases at V and 6 bases at J, leaving 7 bases unmatched. CDR3 length: 14 amino acids. The DNA of the CDR3 is TGTGCCAGCAGCGGGACTAGATCCGCCAATGAGCAGTTCTTC. The encoded protein is CASSGTRSANEQFF.

The gene calls are TRBV30 and TRBJ2-7; 9 bases line up with TRBD1. Germline V lookup: CDR1 GTSNPN, CDR2 SVGIG (reference sequence). This CDR3 contains 12 residues. Unmatched junction bases numbered 4, after V lost 6 bases and J lost 4 bases. The CDR3 reads CACLGQGYEQYF. The CDR3 DNA follows: TGTGCCTGCCTCGGACAGGGGTACGAGCAGTACTTC.

The V call is TRBV30, the J call TRBJ1-2; the D gene is possibly TRBD1 (6 bases). The length of the CDR3 is 15 residues. V lost 1 base, J lost 4 bases, and 16 bases lay in between. Germline CDR1 reads GTSNPN; CDR2 reads SVGIG (reference sequence). The CDR3 DNA is TGTGCCTGGAGTGGCTCCCGGACAGCCCTCTATGGCTACACCTTC. Translated: CAWSGSRTALYGYTF. Full variable domain (remainder filled in from reference TRBV30 and TRBJ1-2): SQTIHQWPATLVQPVGSPLSLECTVEGTSNPNLYWYRQAAGRGLQLLFYSVGIGQISSEVPQNLSASRPQDRQFILSSKKLLLSDSGFYLCAWSGSRTALYGYTFGSGTRLTVV.

The V gene is TRBV7-2, the J gene TRBJ2-3; TRBD2 agrees at 12 bases. The CDR3 consists of 16 residues. Trimming cost V 5 bases and J 4 bases; bases outside gene matches: 7. CDR1 and CDR2 (germline): SGHTA, FQGNSA. The chain's CDR3 is CASSPRLAGDSDTQYF. The CDR3 DNA reads TGTGCCAGCAGCCCGCGACTAGCGGGAGATTCAGATACGCAGTATTTT.

The chain links TRBV7-9 to TRBJ1-1; 8 bases map to TRBD1. The V segment lost 3 bases and the J segment 1 base; nucleotides outside the gene matches: 7. Germline CDR1 is SEHNR and CDR2 is FQNEAQ (reference sequence). CDR3 length: 16 amino acids. The CDR3 sequence: CASSFGAGGRNTEAFF. CDR3 DNA: TGTGCCAGCAGCTTCGGGGCAGGGGGCCGGAACACTGAAGCTTTCTTT.

V gene TRBV4-1 combines with J gene TRBJ1-2; D ambiguous. Germline V gene lookup returns CDR1 MGHRA and CDR2 YSYEKL. The CDR3 consists of 15 residues. The V end lost 0 bases, the J end lost 4 bases, and 12 bases lay between the germline ends. In nucleotides, the CDR3 is TGCGCCAGCAGCCAAGATCAAATGACTTTCTATGGCTACACCTTC. Translating gives CASSQDQMTFYGYTF.

CDR3 region: CASSLGVGGYTF. In nucleotides, the CDR3 is TGTGCCAGCAGTTTAGGAGTGGGTGGCTACACCTTC. V usage is TRBV28 and J usage is TRBJ1-2; unclear D gene. CDR3 length: 12 amino acids. Germline lookup yields CDR1 MDHEN and CDR2 SYDVKM. Trimming took 2 bases from V and 7 from J, leaving 8 bases between them.

The chain joins TRBV11-2 to TRBJ2-3; TRBD1 agrees at 7 bases. V dropped 4 bases and J dropped 7; count of bases not matched to a gene: 11. The CDR3 is made up of 15 amino acids. Looked up from germline, CDR1 is SGHAT and CDR2 is FQNNGV. The CDR3, as DNA: TGTGCCAGCAGCTCCCTCTCCCCGACAGGGAATACGCAGTATTTT. Protein product: CASSSLSPTGNTQYF. The full variable domain, its missing parts supplied by reference TRBV11-2 and TRBJ2-3, is EAGVAQSPRYKIIEKRQSVAFWCNPISGHATLYWYQQILGQGPKLLIQFQNNGVVDDSQLPKDRFSAERLKGVDSTLKIQPAKLEDSAVYLCASSSLSPTGNTQYFGPGTRLTVL.

The CDR3 nucleotides read TGCGCCAGCAGCCAATCAGACAGGGGGCGATGGAAAATGTACGAGCAGTACTTC. Amino acid sequence: CASSQSDRGRWKMYEQYF. The gene calls are TRBV4-3 and TRBJ2-7, with 10 bases matching TRBD1. Germline V CDR1 and CDR2: LGHNA, YSLEER. CDR3 length: 18 residues. With 2 bases clipped from V and 4 bases from J, the junction kept 14 bases outside the gene matches.

V is TRBV27 and J is TRBJ2-4; D possibly corresponds to TRBD1 (6 bases). Trimming took 5 bases from V and 0 from J, leaving 20 bases between them. This CDR3 region has 18 residues. Germline CDR1 and CDR2: MNHEY and SMNVEV (reference sequence). The CDR3 protein is CASSATSVRGLAKNIQYF. The CDR3 coding sequence is TGTGCCAGCAGTGCAACTTCCGTCAGGGGCCTAGCCAAAAACATTCAGTACTTC.

V is TRBV2 and J is TRBJ1-4, with no clear D. CDR1 is SNHLY, CDR2 FYNNEI, per germline. The CDR3 extends over 17 amino acids. V was cut by 6 bases and J by 0 bases, with 17 bases left in between. DNA of the CDR3: TGTGCCAGCAGAAAACTAGGGCTGTTTACAACTAATGAAAAACTGTTTTTT. Its protein product is CASRKLGLFTTNEKLFF.

The CDR3 coding sequence is TGTGCCTGGGGCCCCGGGGTTGCAGCTTTCTTT. It translates to CAWGPGVAAFF. This chain connects TRBV30 to TRBJ1-1; D remains unclear. V lost 5 bases, J lost 10 bases, and 14 bases lay in between. The germline CDR1 and CDR2 sequences are GTSNPN and SVGIG (reference sequence). This CDR3 comprises 11 residues. The full variable domain, in which reference TRBV30 and TRBJ1-1 provide the parts outside the CDR3, is SQTIHQWPATLVQPVGSPLSLECTVEGTSNPNLYWYRQAAGRGLQLLFYSVGIGQISSEVPQNLSASRPQDRQFILSSKKLLLSDSGFYLCAWGPGVAAFFGQGTRLTVV.